The sequence of this T cell receptor (beta chain) was determined in a study of shared clonotypes between healthy human individuals. Naive CD8 cells, CD45RO-negative and positively selected for CCR7, excluded terminally differentiated effector memory CD45RA+ cells. The DNA input per sorted-subset replicate PCR was roughly 180 ng, corresponding to 28,000 or so T cell genomes. This table comes from immunoSEQ multiplex PCR, and its TCRdb copy is limited to in-frame clones, with some not included. The sample lists around 2,000,000 clones, roughly 91% occurring once. The germline V gene has CDR1 LNHNV and CDR2 YYDKDF (reference sequence). The CDR3 sequence is 18 residues long. V lost 0 bases, J lost 0 bases, and 15 bases lay in between.

The chain uses TRBV15 and TRBJ1-3; no clear D. The clonotype was recovered from a man aged 18-30 years in good health. Some clones in this sample may be carry-over from other donors' samples. The source material was naive CD8+ T cells from PBMCs. The CDR3 is CATSRDGRRDSSGNTIYF. The CDR3 bases are TGTGCCACCAGCAGAGATGGTCGTCGGGATAGCTCTGGAAACACCATATATTTT.